This section outlines one T cell receptor (beta chain) sequence together with its context. Antigen: not known. TCRdb keeps only in-frame clones here, not all; method: immunoSEQ multiplex PCR. The sample holds about 160,000 clones, 92% seen once. The data were obtained in a study of T cell responses to AZD1222 COVID-19 vaccine. Study-wide findings and caveats: Baseline serostatus was positive in only a handful of AZD1222 recipients. Sampling captured repertoires only after the peak T cell response. Following two doses of AZD1222, Spike-specific TCR breadth and depth rose. Females outnumbered males among donors, who were mostly white British; clonal diversity was possibly underestimated.

V gave up 4 bases and J gave up 6 bases, with 19 bases separating them. Germline CDR1 reads SGDLS; CDR2 reads YYNGEE. The CDR3 is made up of 15 amino acids. The TCR was taken from an adult who received the AZD1222 COVID-19 vaccine. The V and J genes are TRBV9 and TRBJ1-1, with D maybe TRBD1 (5 bases). The sequences come from peripheral blood, collected 28 days after the second AZD1222 dose. CDR3 DNA sequence: TGTGCCAGCAGCCCCCAGGCGGACATACTTTCTGAAGCTTTCTTT. This codes for CASSPQADILSEAFF.